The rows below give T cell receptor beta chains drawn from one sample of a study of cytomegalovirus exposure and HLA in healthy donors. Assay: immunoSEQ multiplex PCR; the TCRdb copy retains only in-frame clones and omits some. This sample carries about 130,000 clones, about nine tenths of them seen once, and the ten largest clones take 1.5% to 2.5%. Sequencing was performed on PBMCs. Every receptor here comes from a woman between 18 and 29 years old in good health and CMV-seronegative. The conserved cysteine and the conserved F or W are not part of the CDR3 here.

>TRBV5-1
ASSLDSSGRSIQY
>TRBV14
ASSQDLRGGYT
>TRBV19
ATVGRSTSFNEQF
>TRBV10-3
ATLHGGTGFDGYT
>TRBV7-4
ASSLAPKSSYEQY
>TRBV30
ACGQVTNEKLF
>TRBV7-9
ASSDAAAGNTIY
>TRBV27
ASSPGTVNQPQH
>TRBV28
ASSSRVLSYEQY
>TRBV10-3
AISESLGQGSYNEQF
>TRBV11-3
ASSSPPAGPSSYEQY
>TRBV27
ASSSGTSGSQRWETQY
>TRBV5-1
ASSGEDRSYEQY
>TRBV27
ASSSQRSTDTQY
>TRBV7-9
ASSIEVDTDTQY
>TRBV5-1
ASSLGQGFNEQY
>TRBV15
ATNYGGSTTDTQY
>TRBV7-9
ASEGLAGGGGYNEQF
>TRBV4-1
ASSPSGRPREQY
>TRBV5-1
ASSRGFTDTQY
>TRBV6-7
ASSYHRGGRTCTDTQY
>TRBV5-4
ASTPRLAGGKGDEQF
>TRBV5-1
ASSFFQGGLHEQY
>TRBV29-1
SARDSEAGELF
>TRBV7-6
ASSPGAAWNEQF
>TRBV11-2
ASSSRTGSSPSEQY
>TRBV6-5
ASSYAGDRPSGYT
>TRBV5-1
ASSLDLLAGGMNTGELF
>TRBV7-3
ASSLTARPQH
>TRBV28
ASRPLTTLQGNTEAF
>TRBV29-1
SALAESYGYT
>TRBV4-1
ASSPLGRVKSGANVLT
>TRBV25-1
ASTNHGDTQY
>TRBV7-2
ASSSGQGYGYEQY
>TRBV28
ASSSVSGTGEYYFNVLT